This T cell receptor beta chain is from a study of T cells in Graves' hyperthyroidism and ophthalmopathy. Points on this clonotype: The target antigen is unknown.

Whole-study findings and limits: Stable hyperthyroidism and ophthalmopathy were separated using 13 V-J signatures. Blood also contained most expanded thyroid clonotypes above 0.001.

An absence of ophthalmopathy progression within 18 months meant stable Graves' hyperthyroidism. Over 8 ml fresh peripheral blood yielded the PBMCs. This CDR3 is built from 14 residues. Per the germline V gene, CDR1 is SGHRS and CDR2 is YFSETQ. Unmatched junction bases numbered 1, after V lost 4 bases and J lost 6 bases. RNA transcripts served as the template for amplifying TCR beta CDR3 regions. Initially, a first-round RT-PCR of the TCR CDR3 employed the HTBI primer set. MiXCR was run by TCRdb on the multiplex PCR reads, yielding one entry per CDR3 protein. The data hold 350,000 to 400,000 distinct CDR3 sequences, with about 18% observed a single time.

The TCR sequence derives from a woman between 18 and 29 years old with Graves' hyperthyroidism. This chain uses TRBV5-1 with TRBJ2-2; 12 nucleotides align to TRBD2. Sequencing was done on a sample of blood. This CDR3 is CASSRLAGAGELFF. Written as DNA, the CDR3 is TGCGCCAGCAGCAGACTAGCGGGGGCCGGGGAGCTGTTTTTT.